The entry that follows covers one TCR beta chain sequence. These data are taken from a study of control samples from healthy donors and cancer patients. This CDR3 has 13 residues. Germline V gene lookup returns CDR1 LNHDA and CDR2 SQIVND (reference sequence). Trimming removed 6 bases at V and 8 bases at J, with 16 bases between. Sequencing was performed with immunoSEQ multiplex PCR; in TCRdb, only in-frame clones are kept and a portion is missing. The sample lists about 51,000 clones, more than 70% occurring once. This TCR was sampled from a man aged 35-49 years with colorectal cancer. Sequencing was carried out using PBMCs. This chain joins TRBV19 and TRBJ1-2; D uncertain. The chain's CDR3 is CASRSVSSGGYTF. The CDR3 DNA sequence: TGTGCCAGTAGATCCGTTTCCTCGGGGGGCTACACCTTC.